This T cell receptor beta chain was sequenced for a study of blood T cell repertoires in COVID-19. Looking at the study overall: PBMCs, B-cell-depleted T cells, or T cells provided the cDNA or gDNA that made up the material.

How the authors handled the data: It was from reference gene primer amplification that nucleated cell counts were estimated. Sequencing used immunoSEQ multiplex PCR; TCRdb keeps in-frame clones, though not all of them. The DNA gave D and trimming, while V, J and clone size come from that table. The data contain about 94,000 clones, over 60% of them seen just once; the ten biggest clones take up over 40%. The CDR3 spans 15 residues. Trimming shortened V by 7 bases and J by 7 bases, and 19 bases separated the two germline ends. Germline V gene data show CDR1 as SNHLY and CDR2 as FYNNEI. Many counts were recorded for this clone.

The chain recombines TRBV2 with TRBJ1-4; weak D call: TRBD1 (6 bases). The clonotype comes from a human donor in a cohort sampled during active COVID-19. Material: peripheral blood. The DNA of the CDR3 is TGTGCCAGCACTAGACTTGGGGGCGCGGGTGAAAAACTGTTTTTT. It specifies CASTRLGGAGEKLFF.